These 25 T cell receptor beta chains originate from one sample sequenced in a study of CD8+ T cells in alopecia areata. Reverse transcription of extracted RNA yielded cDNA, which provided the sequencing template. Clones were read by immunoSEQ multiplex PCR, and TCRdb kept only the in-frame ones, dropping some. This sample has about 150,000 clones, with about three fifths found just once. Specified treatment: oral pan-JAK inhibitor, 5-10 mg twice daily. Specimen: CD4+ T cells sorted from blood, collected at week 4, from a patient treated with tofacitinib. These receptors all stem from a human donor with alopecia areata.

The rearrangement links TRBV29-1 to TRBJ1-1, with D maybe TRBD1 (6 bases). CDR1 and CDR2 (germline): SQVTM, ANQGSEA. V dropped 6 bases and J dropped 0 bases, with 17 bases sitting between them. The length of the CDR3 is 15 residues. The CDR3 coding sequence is TGCAGCGTCTTCGGCAAAAGGACAGTGAACACTGAAGCTTTCTTT. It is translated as CSVFGKRTVNTEAFF.

CDR3 sequence (DNA): TGCAGCGTTGAAGGACAGTACACTGAAGCTTTCTTT. This encodes CSVEGQYTEAFF. The V call is TRBV29-1, the J call TRBJ1-1, with D perhaps matching TRBD1 (5 bases). V gave up 1 base and J gave up 3 bases, with 6 bases separating them. The CDR3 runs 12 residues. Germline CDR1 and CDR2: SQVTM and ANQGSEA.

CDR3 DNA sequence: TGCGCCAGCAGCCCGCCGGGACAGATCAAGGAAAAACTGTTTTTT. This translates into CASSPPGQIKEKLFF. The rearrangement uses TRBV4-1 and TRBJ1-4; 7 nucleotides line up with TRBD1. CDR1 and CDR2 from the germline V gene are MGHRA and YSYEKL. The CDR3 is 15 residues long. With 4 bases clipped from V and 8 bases from J, the junction kept 10 bases outside the gene matches.

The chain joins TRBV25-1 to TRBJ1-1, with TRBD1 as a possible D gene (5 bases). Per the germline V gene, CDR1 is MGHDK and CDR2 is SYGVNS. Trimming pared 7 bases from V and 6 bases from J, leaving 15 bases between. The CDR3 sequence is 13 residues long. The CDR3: CASTEGIPPEAFF. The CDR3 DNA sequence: TGTGCCAGCACCGAGGGGATTCCGCCTGAAGCTTTCTTT.

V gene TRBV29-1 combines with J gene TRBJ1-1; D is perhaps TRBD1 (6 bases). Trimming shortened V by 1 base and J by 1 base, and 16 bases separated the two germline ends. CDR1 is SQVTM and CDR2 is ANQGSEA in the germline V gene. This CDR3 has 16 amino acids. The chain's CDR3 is CSVEAGTSSRNTEAFF. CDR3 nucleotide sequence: TGCAGCGTTGAAGCGGGGACATCCTCCCGGAACACTGAAGCTTTCTTT.

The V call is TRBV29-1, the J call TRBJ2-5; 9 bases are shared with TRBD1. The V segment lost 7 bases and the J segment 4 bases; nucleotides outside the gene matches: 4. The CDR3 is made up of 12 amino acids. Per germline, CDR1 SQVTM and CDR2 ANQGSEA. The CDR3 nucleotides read TGCAGCGGGGGACAGGGCTCAGAGACCCAGTACTTC. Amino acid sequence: CSGGQGSETQYF.

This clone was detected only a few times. This chain's CDR3 is CASSQDAGGSYNEQFF. In nucleotides, the CDR3 is TGTGCCAGCAGCCAAGATGCGGGGGGCTCCTACAATGAGCAGTTCTTC. The rearrangement joins TRBV4-2 to TRBJ2-1; 8 positions agree with TRBD2. The V gene end was trimmed by 0 bases and the J gene end by 0 bases; junction bases not matched to a gene: 1. Per the germline V gene, CDR1 is LGHNA and CDR2 is YNFKEQ. This CDR3 is 16 amino acids long.

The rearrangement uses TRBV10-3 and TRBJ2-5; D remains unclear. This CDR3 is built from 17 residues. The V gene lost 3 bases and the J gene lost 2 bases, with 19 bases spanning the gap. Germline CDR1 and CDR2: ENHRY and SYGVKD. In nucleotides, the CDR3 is TGTGCCATCAGTGACCACCCCCGGAGAGGAAAACAAGAGACCCAGTACTTC. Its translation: CAISDHPRRGKQETQYF.

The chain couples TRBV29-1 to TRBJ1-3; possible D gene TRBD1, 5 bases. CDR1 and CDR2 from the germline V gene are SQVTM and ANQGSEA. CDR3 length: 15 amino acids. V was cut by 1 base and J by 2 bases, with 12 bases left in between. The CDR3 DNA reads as TGCAGCGTTGAAGGGAGGGGTATGGCTGGAAACACCATATATTTT. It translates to CSVEGRGMAGNTIYF.

The CDR3 reads CSVGGQGHEQYF. The CDR3 DNA sequence: TGCAGCGTTGGCGGACAGGGCCACGAGCAGTACTTC. J is TRBJ2-7 and V is TRBV29-1, with 8 bases lining up with TRBD1. V lost 4 bases, J lost 5 bases, and 4 bases stayed unmatched. The CDR3 sequence is 12 residues long. Germline loops: CDR1 SQVTM, CDR2 ANQGSEA.

The CDR3 loop reads CATSEGWRSQPQHF. In nucleotides, the CDR3 is TGTGCCACCTCGGAGGGGTGGCGAAGTCAGCCCCAGCATTTT. The chain carries TRBV15 and TRBJ1-5; possibly TRBD1 for D (5 bases). V was cut by 8 bases and J by 6 bases, with 17 bases left in between. The CDR3 consists of 14 residues. The V gene's germline CDR1 is LNHNV and CDR2 YYDKDF (reference sequence).

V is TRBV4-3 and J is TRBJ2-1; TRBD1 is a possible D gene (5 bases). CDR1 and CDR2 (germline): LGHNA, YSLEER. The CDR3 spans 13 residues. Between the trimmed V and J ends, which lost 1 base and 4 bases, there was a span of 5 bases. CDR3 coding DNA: TGCGCCAGCAGCCAAGCAGGGTACAATGAGCAGTTCTTC. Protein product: CASSQAGYNEQFF.

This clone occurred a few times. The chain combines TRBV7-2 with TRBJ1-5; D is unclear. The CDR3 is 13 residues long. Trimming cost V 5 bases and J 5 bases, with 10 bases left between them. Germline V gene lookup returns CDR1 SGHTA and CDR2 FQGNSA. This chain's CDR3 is CASSEDRYQPQHF. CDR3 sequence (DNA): TGTGCCAGCAGCGAAGACCGATATCAGCCCCAGCATTTT.

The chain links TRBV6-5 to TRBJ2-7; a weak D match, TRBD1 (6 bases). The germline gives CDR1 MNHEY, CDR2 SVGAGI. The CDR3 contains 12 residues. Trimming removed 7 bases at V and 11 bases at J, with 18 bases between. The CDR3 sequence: CASTQGQNRKYF. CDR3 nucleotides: TGTGCCAGCACCCAAGGACAGAATAGAAAGTACTTC.

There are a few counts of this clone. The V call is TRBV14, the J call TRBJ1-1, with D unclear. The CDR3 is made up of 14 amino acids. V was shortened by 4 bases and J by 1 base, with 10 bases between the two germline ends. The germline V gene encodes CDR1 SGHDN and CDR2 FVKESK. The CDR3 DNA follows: TGTGCCAGCAGCCTTAACCTCGGGAACACTGAAGCTTTCTTT. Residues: CASSLNLGNTEAFF.

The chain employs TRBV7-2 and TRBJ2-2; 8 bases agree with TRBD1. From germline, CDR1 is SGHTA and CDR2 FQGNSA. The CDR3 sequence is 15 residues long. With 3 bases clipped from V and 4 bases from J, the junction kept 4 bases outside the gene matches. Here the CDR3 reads CASSLRTGSTGELFF. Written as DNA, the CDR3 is TGTGCCAGCAGCTTGAGGACAGGGAGCACCGGGGAGCTGTTTTTT.

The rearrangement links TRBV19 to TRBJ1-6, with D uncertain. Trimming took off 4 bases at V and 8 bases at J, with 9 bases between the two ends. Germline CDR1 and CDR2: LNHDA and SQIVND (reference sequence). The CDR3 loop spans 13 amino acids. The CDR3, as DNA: TGTGCCAGTAGTACCGTCAGAGATTCACCCCTCCACTTT. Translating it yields CASSTVRDSPLHF. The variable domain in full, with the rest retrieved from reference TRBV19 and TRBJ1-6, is DGGITQSPKYLFRKEGQNVTLSCEQNLNHDAMYWYRQDPGQGLRLIYYSQIVNDFQKGDIAEGYSVSREKKESFPLTVTSAQKNPTAFYLCASSTVRDSPLHFGNGTRLTVT.

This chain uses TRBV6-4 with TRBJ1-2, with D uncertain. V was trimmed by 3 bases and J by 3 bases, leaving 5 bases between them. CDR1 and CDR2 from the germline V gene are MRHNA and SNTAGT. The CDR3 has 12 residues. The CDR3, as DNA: TGTGCCAGCAGTGAACAAGACTATGGCTACACCTTC. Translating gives CASSEQDYGYTF.

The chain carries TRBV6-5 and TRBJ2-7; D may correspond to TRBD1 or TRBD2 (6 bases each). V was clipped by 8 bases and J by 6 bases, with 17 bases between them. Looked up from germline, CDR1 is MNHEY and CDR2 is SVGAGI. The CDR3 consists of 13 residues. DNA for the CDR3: TGTGCCAGCTTAACGCCCGGGGGCGGCGAGCAGTACTTC. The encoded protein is CASLTPGGGEQYF.

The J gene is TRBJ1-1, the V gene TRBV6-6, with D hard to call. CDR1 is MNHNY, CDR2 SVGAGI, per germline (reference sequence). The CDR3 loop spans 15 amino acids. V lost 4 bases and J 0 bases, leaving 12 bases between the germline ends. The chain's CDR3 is CASSWRKAMNTEAFF. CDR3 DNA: TGTGCCAGCAGTTGGCGCAAGGCAATGAACACTGAAGCTTTCTTT.

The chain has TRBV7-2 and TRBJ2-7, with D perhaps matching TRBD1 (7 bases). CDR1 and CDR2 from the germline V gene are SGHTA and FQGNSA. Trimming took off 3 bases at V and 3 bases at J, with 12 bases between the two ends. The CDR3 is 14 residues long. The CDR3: CASSFQGGDYEQYF. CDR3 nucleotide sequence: TGTGCCAGCAGCTTTCAGGGGGGAGACTACGAGCAGTACTTC.

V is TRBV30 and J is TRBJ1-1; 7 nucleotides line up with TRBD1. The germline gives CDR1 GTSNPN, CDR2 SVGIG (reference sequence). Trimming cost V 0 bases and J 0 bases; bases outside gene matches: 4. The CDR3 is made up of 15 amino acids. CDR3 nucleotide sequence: TGTGCCTGGAGTGTACGGAGGGGGCTGAACACTGAAGCTTTCTTT. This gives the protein CAWSVRRGLNTEAFF.

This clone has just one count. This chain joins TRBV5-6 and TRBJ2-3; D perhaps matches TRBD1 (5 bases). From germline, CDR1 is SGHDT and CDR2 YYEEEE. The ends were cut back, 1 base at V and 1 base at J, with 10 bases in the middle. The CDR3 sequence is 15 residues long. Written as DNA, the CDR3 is TGTGCCAGCAGCTTGAGGTGGGGCCGCACAGATACGCAGTATTTT. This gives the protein CASSLRWGRTDTQYF.

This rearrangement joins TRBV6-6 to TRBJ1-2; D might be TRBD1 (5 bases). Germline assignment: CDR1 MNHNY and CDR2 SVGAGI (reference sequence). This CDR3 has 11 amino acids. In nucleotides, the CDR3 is TGTGCAGTGGGGGGGAACTATGGCTACACCTTC. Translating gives CAVGGNYGYTF.

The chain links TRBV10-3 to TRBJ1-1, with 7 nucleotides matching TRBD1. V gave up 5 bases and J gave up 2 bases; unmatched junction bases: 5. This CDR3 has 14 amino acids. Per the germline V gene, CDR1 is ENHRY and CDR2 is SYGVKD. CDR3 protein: CAISRQGVNTEAFF. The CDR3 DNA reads TGTGCCATCAGTCGACAGGGAGTTAACACTGAAGCTTTCTTT.